This is a list of T cell receptor beta chains from one sample in a study of human T cells and chemical hapten exposure. TCRdb itself ran the RACE reads through MiXCR, one entry per CDR3 protein. The data contain 99,000 or so distinct CDR3 sequences, 30% to 35% of them seen just once; the ten biggest clones take up roughly 3%. The source material was whole blood, sampled in connection with sensitization to the hapten diphenylcyclopropenone (DPC). The receptors were gathered from a man aged 35 to 55 with alopecia areata. Some clones in this sample may be carry-over from other donors' samples. CDR3s include the opening cysteine and the closing phenylalanine or tryptophan. D genes are given only for firm matches. The size field is filled for only some rows; it gives once, few, many or a size class.

v_call	j_call	clone_size	cdr3_length	d_call	cdr3_aa	cdr3_nt
TRBV29-1	TRBJ2-3	few	11	-	CSVSRENTQYF	TGCAGCGTGTCGCGGGAAAATACGCAGTATTTT
TRBV10-2	TRBJ2-5	-	15	-	CASSKTGTQQETQYF	TGCGCCAGCAGTAAAACCGGGACGCAACAAGAGACCCAGTACTTC
TRBV27	TRBJ2-2	-	16	TRBD1	CASSPNRDRNTGELFF	TGTGCCAGCAGTCCCAACCGGGACAGGAACACCGGGGAGCTGTTTTTT
TRBV20-1	TRBJ1-6	-	17	TRBD1	CSARVTTGVAYNSPLHF	TGCAGTGCTAGAGTTACGACAGGGGTGGCCTATAATTCACCCCTCCACTTT
TRBV11-3	TRBJ2-1	-	22	TRBD2	CASSFWLLDSRTSGRAWDEQFF	TGTGCCAGCAGCTTCTGGCTGTTGGACTCCCGGACTAGCGGGAGGGCCTGGGATGAGCAGTTCTTC
TRBV20-1	TRBJ1-6	-	16	-	CSARDAGASYNSPLHF	TGCAGTGCTAGAGACGCAGGGGCCTCCTATAATTCACCCCTCCACTTT
TRBV27	TRBJ2-3	-	19	-	CASSLLPSSHRASTDTQYF	TGTGCCAGCAGTTTACTACCCTCTAGCCATCGGGCTAGCACAGATACGCAGTATTTT
TRBV10-3	TRBJ2-7	-	12	-	CAISVGDYEQYF	TGTGCCATCAGTGTAGGGGACTACGAGCAGTACTTC
TRBV3-1	TRBJ1-1	-	12	-	CASSQGSTEAFF	TGTGCCAGCAGCCAAGGCAGCACTGAAGCTTTCTTT
TRBV6-5	TRBJ1-2	few	14	-	CASSYSMGNYGYTF	TGTGCCAGCAGTTACTCGATGGGGAACTATGGCTACACCTTC
TRBV7-9	TRBJ2-1	few	14	-	CASSLGVSGNEQFF	TGTGCCAGCAGCTTAGGCGTCAGCGGGAATGAGCAGTTCTTC
TRBV3-1	TRBJ1-2	-	16	TRBD1	CASSQVAGTGGYGYTF	TGTGCCAGCAGCCAAGTAGCCGGGACAGGGGGATATGGCTACACCTTC
TRBV20-1	TRBJ2-1	few	15	TRBD2	CSARSSGTNYNEQFF	TGCAGTGCTAGATCTAGCGGGACGAATTACAATGAGCAGTTCTTC
TRBV20-1	TRBJ2-3	-	17	-	CSARLYVVGEIGDTQYF	TGCAGTGCTAGGTTGTATGTGGTTGGCGAGATCGGAGATACGCAGTATTTT
TRBV27	TRBJ1-1	-	16	TRBD1	CASSQGTGGPNTEAFF	TGTGCCAGCAGTCAAGGGACAGGGGGTCCGAACACTGAAGCTTTCTTT
TRBV7-2	TRBJ1-4	-	14	-	CASSLIATNEKLFF	TGTGCCAGCAGCTTAATCGCAACTAATGAAAAACTGTTTTTT
TRBV5-1	TRBJ1-4	few	14	-	CASSWSAVNEKLFF	TGCGCCAGCAGCTGGAGTGCCGTGAATGAAAAACTGTTTTTT
TRBV12-3/TRBV12-4	TRBJ2-1	many	15	TRBD2	CASSLLAGPYNEQFF	TGTGCCAGCAGTTTGCTAGCGGGCCCCTACAATGAGCAGTTCTTC
TRBV20-1	TRBJ2-1	-	15	TRBD2	CSARALAGGYNEQFF	TGCAGTGCTAGAGCACTAGCGGGAGGATACAATGAGCAGTTCTTC
TRBV28	TRBJ2-6	-	14	-	CASSLRSGANVLTF	TGTGCCAGCAGTCTACGATCTGGGGCCAACGTCCTGACTTTC
TRBV12-3/TRBV12-4	TRBJ1-4	-	14	TRBD1	CASSLNRGLEKLFF	TGTGCCAGCAGTTTGAACAGGGGGCTTGAAAAACTGTTTTTT
TRBV5-1	TRBJ1-3	-	14	-	CASSLETPGNTIYF	TGCGCCAGCAGCTTGGAGACACCTGGAAACACCATATATTTT
TRBV6-5	TRBJ2-3	-	16	TRBD2	CASSAGTSGSTDTQYF	TGTGCCAGCAGTGCCGGGACTAGCGGGAGTACAGATACGCAGTATTTT
TRBV11-2	TRBJ2-3	-	15	-	CASSLLTHDSDTQYF	TGTGCCAGCAGCTTATTGACCCACGACTCAGATACGCAGTATTTT
TRBV20-1	TRBJ2-3	-	13	-	CSAALGASDTQYF	TGCAGTGCTGCCTTGGGGGCCTCGGATACGCAGTATTTT
TRBV7-2	TRBJ2-7	-	14	-	CASSLVEGSYEQYF	TGTGCCAGCAGCTTAGTGGAGGGCTCCTACGAGCAGTACTTC
TRBV28	TRBJ2-1	-	15	TRBD2	CASSGGGAGYNEQFF	TGTGCCAGCAGCGGGGGGGGAGCCGGATACAATGAGCAGTTCTTC
TRBV28	TRBJ2-3	-	13	-	CASQGGSTDTQYF	TGTGCCAGCCAGGGCGGCAGCACAGATACGCAGTATTTT
TRBV7-6	TRBJ1-5	-	19	TRBD1	CASSGGTGTGVLGNQPQHF	TGTGCCAGCAGCGGGGGTACAGGGACAGGGGTTTTGGGCAATCAGCCCCAGCATTTT
TRBV6-2/TRBV6-3	TRBJ2-1	-	16	-	CASSRPPGLSYNEQFF	TGTGCCAGCAGTCGTCCCCCGGGACTCTCCTACAATGAGCAGTTCTTC
TRBV29-1	TRBJ1-1	once	15	-	CSVLPSGRFVSEAFF	TGCAGCGTTCTCCCCTCCGGGCGGTTTGTCTCTGAAGCTTTCTTT
TRBV6-2/TRBV6-3	TRBJ2-1	few	13	TRBD2	CASTSGRFNEQFF	TGTGCCAGCACTAGCGGGAGGTTCAATGAGCAGTTCTTC
TRBV20-1	TRBJ2-7	-	13	TRBD2	CSARGGLAYEQYF	TGCAGTGCTAGAGGTGGACTAGCCTACGAGCAGTACTTC
TRBV27	TRBJ1-1	-	15	-	CASRKVQGIDTEAFF	TGTGCCAGCAGAAAAGTACAGGGAATCGACACTGAAGCTTTCTTT
TRBV6-2/TRBV6-3	TRBJ1-5	-	18	TRBD1	CASSYPAGTAYSNQPQHF	TGTGCCAGCAGTTACCCTGCCGGGACAGCTTATAGCAATCAGCCCCAGCATTTT
TRBV18	TRBJ1-1	few	12	-	CASSRVATEAFF	TGTGCCAGCTCACGTGTGGCCACTGAAGCTTTCTTT
TRBV4-2	TRBJ2-1	few	18	TRBD2	CASSQERTGLAGYNEQFF	TGTGCCAGCAGCCAAGAACGGACGGGACTAGCGGGTTACAATGAGCAGTTCTTC
TRBV7-3	TRBJ2-1	-	15	TRBD2	CASSPSGRAYNEQFF	TGTGCCAGCAGCCCTAGCGGGAGGGCCTACAATGAGCAGTTCTTC
TRBV12-3/TRBV12-4	TRBJ2-1	-	13	-	CASSLGESASMIF	TGTGCCAGCAGTTTAGGAGAGTCGGCTAGTATGATCTTC
TRBV7-8	TRBJ2-3	few	14	-	CASTFQVGTDTQYF	TGTGCCAGCACCTTTCAGGTGGGCACAGATACGCAGTATTTT
TRBV18	TRBJ2-3	-	15	-	CASSHSEVSTDTQYF	TGTGCCAGCTCACACTCGGAGGTTAGCACAGATACGCAGTATTTT